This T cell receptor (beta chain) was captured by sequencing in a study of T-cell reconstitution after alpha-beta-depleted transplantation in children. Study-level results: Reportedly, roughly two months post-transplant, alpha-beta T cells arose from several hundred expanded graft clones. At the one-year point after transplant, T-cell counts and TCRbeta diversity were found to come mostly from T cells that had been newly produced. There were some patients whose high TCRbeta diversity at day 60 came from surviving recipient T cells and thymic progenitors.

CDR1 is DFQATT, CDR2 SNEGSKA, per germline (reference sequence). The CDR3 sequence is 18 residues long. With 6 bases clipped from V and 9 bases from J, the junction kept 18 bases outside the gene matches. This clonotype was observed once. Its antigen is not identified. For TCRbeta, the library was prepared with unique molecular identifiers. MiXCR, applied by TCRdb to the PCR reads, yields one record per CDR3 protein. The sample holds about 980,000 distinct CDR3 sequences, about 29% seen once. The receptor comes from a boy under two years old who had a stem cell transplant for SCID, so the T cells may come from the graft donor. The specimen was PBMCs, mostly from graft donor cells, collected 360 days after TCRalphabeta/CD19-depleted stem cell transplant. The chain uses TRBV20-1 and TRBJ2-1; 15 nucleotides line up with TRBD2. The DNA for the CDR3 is TGCAGTGCGAGGACCGGGACTAGCGGGGGGCGGCTCTGGGGTGAGCAGTTCTTC. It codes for CSARTGTSGGRLWGEQFF.